The clone carrying this TCR beta chain has a handful of counts. The record originates from a study of blood T cells in healthy people across ages. Across the study: Template switching captured about one barcoded beta molecule per two T cells.

CDR1 is MGHRA, CDR2 YSYEKL, per germline. This CDR3 is built from 15 residues. Using a J-beta primer mix together with a sample-barcoded 5' primer, a second PCR was run for about 7 to 12 cycles. The authors tagged each cDNA molecule using a template-switch adaptor with 12 random nucleotides. TCRdb ran MiXCR on the 5' RACE reads and lists one entry per CDR3 protein. The table has about 580,000 distinct CDR3 sequences, 40% to 55% seen once. Sequencing was done on a sample of blood. The origin of this receptor is a man aged 80 or over in good health. The rearrangement links TRBV4-1 to TRBJ2-5; D may be TRBD2 (7 bases). Judging by the DNA end, TRBJ2-7 fits better; the J call may be wrong. In DNA, the CDR3 is TGCGCCAGCAGCCAGGGGGCCTCGGGGGGATACGAGCAGTACTTC. Translating it yields CASSQGASGGYEQYF.